These T cell receptor beta chains were read from a single sample in a study of T cell repertoires in cytomegalovirus infection. No antigen has been identified for these receptors. TCRdb re-derived calls from the reads in MiXCR, one entry per CDR3 protein. The table has hundreds of thousands of distinct CDR3 sequences, roughly 30% seen once. The starting material was cultured CD8+ T cells from PBMCs, obtained from culture after CMV antigen stimulation. The receptor source for this set is a human donor in good health (CMV status not recorded). Some clones in this sample may be carry-over from other donors' samples. The CDR3 runs from the conserved cysteine through the conserved F or W. The D gene is left open where the match is weak. A clone size is listed for some rows: how often the clone was seen (once, few, many), or a class if it is expanded.

J	V	size	D	DNA	CDR3
TRBJ2-7	TRBV7-4	few	TRBD1	TGTGCCAGCAGAAACCATGGGACAGGGGGTGCCTACGAGCAGTACTTC	CASRNHGTGGAYEQYF
TRBJ1-1	TRBV27	few	.	TGTGCCAGCAGTTTAAACTGGAACACTGAAGCTTTCTTT	CASSLNWNTEAFF
TRBJ2-3	TRBV7-8	many	TRBD2	TGTGCCAGCAGCTCGTTAGCGGGACCCCCGAATACGCAGTATTTT	CASSSLAGPPNTQYF
TRBJ2-1	TRBV7-2	many	TRBD2	TGTGCCAGCATCGGACTAGCGGGCAATGAGCAGTTCTTC	CASIGLAGNEQFF
TRBJ2-3	TRBV9	.	TRBD2	TGTGCCAGCAGCGTAGGAACTAGCGGGATCTCGGATACGCAGTATTTT	CASSVGTSGISDTQYF
TRBJ1-2	TRBV7-2	many	.	TGTGCCAGCAGCTTAGCCGAGGCACGAGCTAACTATGGCTACACCTTC	CASSLAEARANYGYTF
TRBJ1-4	TRBV25-1	.	.	TGTGCTAGTGAGGGGAGGACTAATGAAAAACTGTTTTTT	CASEGRTNEKLFF
TRBJ1-6	TRBV11-3	many	.	TGTGCCAGCAGCCGGGACAAAGATTCACCCCTCCACTTT	CASSRDKDSPLHF
TRBJ1-1	TRBV6-5	.	.	TGTGCCAGCAGTTACTCCCCAAGGGCGAACACTGAAGCTTTCTTT	CASSYSPRANTEAFF
TRBJ2-7	TRBV12-3/TRBV12-4	many	.	TGTGCCAGCAGTCAGTACGGACGGCCGTACGAGCAGTACTTC	CASSQYGRPYEQYF
TRBJ2-2	TRBV7-6	many	.	TGTGCCAGCAGGGGTTTGACCGGGGAGCTGTTTTTT	CASRGLTGELFF
TRBJ1-4	TRBV6-1	few	.	TGTGCCAGCAGTGAAGCATGGGTTGGGGAAAAACTGTTTTTT	CASSEAWVGEKLFF
TRBJ2-1	TRBV4-1	.	.	TGCGCCAGCAGCCAAGAACGGGTGACACATGAGCAGTTCTTC	CASSQERVTHEQFF
TRBJ2-7	TRBV27	few	.	TGTGCCAGCGGTGTGGGGGCCAGCTCCTACGAGCAGTACTTC	CASGVGASSYEQYF
TRBJ2-3	TRBV11-2	.	TRBD2	TGTGCCAGCAGCCCCGAGGGACTAGCGGGGGGGGAAGGCACAGATACGCAGTATTTT	CASSPEGLAGGEGTDTQYF
TRBJ2-7	TRBV2	few	.	TGTGCCAGCAGCCCCCACGAGCAGTACTTC	CASSPHEQYF
TRBJ1-1	TRBV7-9	many	.	TGTGCCAGCAGCCTAGGGCCAGGACGGACTGAAGCTTTCTTT	CASSLGPGRTEAFF
TRBJ2-1	TRBV5-4	.	.	TGTCCCAGCAGCTTGGACCCGAATGAGCAGTTCTTC	CPSSLDPNEQFF
TRBJ1-5	TRBV6-6	.	.	TGTGCCAGCAGTTACCCGCGTGATCAGCCCCAGCATTTT	CASSYPRDQPQHF
TRBJ1-2	TRBV14	few	TRBD1	TGTGCCAGCAGCCAAGTACTCGGACAGGACTATGGCTACACCTTC	CASSQVLGQDYGYTF
TRBJ2-1	TRBV20-1	.	.	TGCAGTGGGGGACTTGACGACTACAATGAGCAGTTCTTC	CSGGLDDYNEQFF
TRBJ2-1	TRBV7-6	.	.	TGTGCCAGCAGCTTAGAATGGGAGAATGAGCAGTTCTTC	CASSLEWENEQFF
TRBJ2-1	TRBV19	.	.	TGTGCCAGTAGTATGACAGCTTATAATGAGCAGTTCTTC	CASSMTAYNEQFF
TRBJ2-7	TRBV11-2	few	.	TGTGCCAGCAGCCGTGAACCCTACGAGCAGTACTTC	CASSREPYEQYF
TRBJ1-1	TRBV7-2	.	.	TGTGCCAGCAGATTATGGTGGAACACTGAAGCTTTCTTT	CASRLWWNTEAFF
TRBJ1-6	TRBV6-5	few	.	TGTGCCAGCAGTTGGGAGGGGAATTATAATTCACCCCTCCACTTT	CASSWEGNYNSPLHF
TRBJ1-4	TRBV14	.	.	TGTGCCAGCAGCCAAGACGCCTGGGGTTTGAATGAAAAACTGTTTTTT	CASSQDAWGLNEKLFF
TRBJ1-3	TRBV7-9	.	.	TGTGCCAGCAGCCGACAGAACAGCTCTGGAAACACCATATATTTT	CASSRQNSSGNTIYF
TRBJ2-3	TRBV6-5	.	.	TGTGCCAGCAAGAGCACTGGAAGCACAGATACGCAGTATTTT	CASKSTGSTDTQYF
TRBJ1-2	TRBV4-2	.	TRBD1	TGTGCCAGCAGCCAAGATCGCGGACAGGGGCCCAGGAGCTATGGCTACACCTTC	CASSQDRGQGPRSYGYTF
TRBJ2-1	TRBV20-1	once	TRBD1	TGCAGTGCTAGAGCTACCGGGACAGGGGTTCATGAGCAGTTCTTC	CSARATGTGVHEQFF
TRBJ1-3	TRBV7-9	few	.	TGTGCCAGCGTTCGGGGGGGCACCATATATTTT	CASVRGGTIYF
TRBJ2-2	TRBV7-9	many	TRBD2	TGTGCCAGCAGCCATCCCCGGACTAGCGGGGATCTCGGGGAGCTGTTTTTT	CASSHPRTSGDLGELFF
TRBJ2-1	TRBV9	.	.	TGTGCCAGCAGCCCCACCATCGAGGGGCAGTTCTTC	CASSPTIEGQFF
TRBJ2-1	TRBV27	.	TRBD1	TGTGCCAGCAGTCGCGTCCAGGGGGCCGAAGAGCAGTTCTTC	CASSRVQGAEEQFF
TRBJ1-5	TRBV7-9	few	.	TGTGCCAGCAGCTCCCTCGGGGATAGCAATCAGCCCCAGCATTTT	CASSSLGDSNQPQHF
TRBJ2-1	TRBV12-3/TRBV12-4	.	TRBD2	TGTGCCAGCAGTCCCGACGGGGGACTACGCAATGAGCAGTTCTTC	CASSPDGGLRNEQFF
TRBJ2-5	TRBV7-9	many	TRBD2	TGTGCCAGCAGCTTATCCCGGACTAGCGGGGGAAATAAGACCCAGTACTTC	CASSLSRTSGGNKTQYF
TRBJ1-2	TRBV7-8	many	TRBD1	TGTGCCAGCAGCCGAGGCGGGACAGGAACGTATGGCTACACCTTC	CASSRGGTGTYGYTF
TRBJ1-5	TRBV6-2/TRBV6-3	.	.	TGTGCCAGCAGTTACCTGACAGACGCCAATCAGCCCCAGCATTTT	CASSYLTDANQPQHF
TRBJ1-1	TRBV2	few	TRBD1	TGTGCCGGAAACAGGGGTAGCACTGAAGCTTTCTTT	CAGNRGSTEAFF
TRBJ2-2	TRBV7-8	.	TRBD2	TGTGCCAGCAGCCCACACGCAACTAGCGGGGCCGACACCGGGGAGCTGTTTTTT	CASSPHATSGADTGELFF
TRBJ2-1	TRBV4-1	.	.	TGCGCCAGCAGCCAGTCCAACGGGACCTACAATGAGCAGTTCTTC	CASSQSNGTYNEQFF
TRBJ1-2	TRBV6-2/TRBV6-3	few	.	TGTGCCAGCACCGAAGTAGGAGGAGGCAGCCCTGCGGATGGCTACACCTTC	CASTEVGGGSPADGYTF
TRBJ2-1	TRBV7-7	few	.	TGTGCTAGCAGCCGTCTTGAGGGGGGTCAGTTCTTC	CASSRLEGGQFF
TRBJ2-1	TRBV9	few	.	TGTGCCAGCAGCGTAGCTCGGGGTTTTAATGAGCAGTTCTTC	CASSVARGFNEQFF